A single sample gave rise to the 5 T cell receptor beta chains below, sequenced in a study of cytomegalovirus exposure and HLA in healthy donors. The primer mix had 60 Vbeta and 13 Jbeta primers. Produced via immunoSEQ multiplex PCR; TCRdb's table is partial and in-frame only. Seen here are around 140,000 clones, 60% to 80% observed once, and the top ten hold less than 1.1%. The sequencing sample was made of PBMCs. The receptor source for this set is a male donor in good health and CMV-seronegative.

The gene calls are TRBV19 and TRBJ1-1; TRBD1 aligns across 7 bases. The V gene's germline CDR1 is LNHDA and CDR2 SQIVND (reference sequence). The J segment lost 4 bases and the V segment lost 5 bases, leaving 7 bases of the junction unmatched. The CDR3 loop spans 14 amino acids. The CDR3 region has the DNA TGTGCCAGTAGTCTACAGGGGTCGAGCACTGAAGCTTTCTTT. Its translation: CASSLQGSSTEAFF.

This clone was picked up a small number of times. The V call is TRBV19, the J call TRBJ2-1, with TRBD1 matching 10 bases. The CDR3 consists of 15 residues. Germline CDR1 is LNHDA and CDR2 is SQIVND (reference sequence). V dropped 1 base and J dropped 4; count of bases not matched to a gene: 1. As DNA, the CDR3 is TGTGCCAGTAGTATAGTGGGACAGGGGTACAATGAGCAGTTCTTC. Translated: CASSIVGQGYNEQFF.

The chain uses TRBV6-5 and TRBJ2-7; D remains ambiguous. V was trimmed by 6 bases and J by 3 bases, leaving 9 bases between them. This CDR3 has 12 amino acids. Germline-derived CDR1 and CDR2 are MNHEY and SVGAGI. The CDR3 DNA reads as TGTGCCAGCAGCCGCAACATCTACGAGCAGTACTTC. Translated, it gives CASSRNIYEQYF.

This chain links TRBV6-5 with TRBJ2-7; TRBD1 matches 9 bases. The J call may be incorrect, as the DNA end agrees better with TRBJ2-5. The CDR3 is 13 residues long. Germline V gene data show CDR1 as MNHEY and CDR2 as SVGAGI. Here the CDR3 reads CASSGTGWETQYF. CDR3 sequence (DNA): TGTGCCAGCAGTGGGACAGGGTGGGAGACCCAGTACTTC.

V and J are TRBV13 and TRBJ2-4; TRBD2 agrees at 9 bases. J was trimmed by 5 bases and V by 1 base; bases with no gene match: 9. The CDR3 totals 17 residues. The germline CDR1 and CDR2 sequences are PRHDT and FYEKMQ (reference sequence). This CDR3 is CASSLVGVAGAQNIQYF. In nucleotides, the CDR3 is TGTGCCAGCAGCTTAGTTGGGGTAGCGGGGGCCCAAAACATTCAGTACTTC.